Listed here are 27 T cell receptor beta chains from one sample, sequenced in a study of control samples from healthy donors and cancer patients. Here immunoSEQ multiplex PCR was the method, and the copy in TCRdb shows in-frame clones only, minus some. Counted here are about 130,000 clones, about 90% occurring once; the ten biggest clones make up around 2.1%. Material: blood. These receptors came from a woman between 45 and 60 years old in good health.

V and J are TRBV10-2 and TRBJ2-7; D uncertain. Germline lookup yields CDR1 WSHSY and CDR2 SAAADI. This CDR3 is 16 amino acids long. Trimming stripped 2 bases from V and 1 base from J, with 15 bases between. CDR3 in amino acids: CASSEGQMGPSYEQYF. For the CDR3, the DNA is TGCGCCAGCAGTGAGGGGCAGATGGGTCCTTCCTACGAGCAGTACTTC.

The rearrangement uses TRBV5-1 and TRBJ2-2; D might be TRBD1 (5 bases). CDR3 length: 15 amino acids. The ends were cut back, 1 base at V and 6 bases at J, with 13 bases in the middle. CDR1 is SGHRS and CDR2 is YFSETQ in the germline V gene. The CDR3 reads CASSLLQGYAGELFF. The CDR3 coding sequence is TGCGCCAGCAGCTTGCTCCAGGGTTACGCCGGGGAGCTGTTTTTT.

The CDR3 nucleotides are TGTGCCAGCAGCCCGAATCAAGAGACCCAGTACTTC. Protein product: CASSPNQETQYF. The chain joins TRBV7-6 to TRBJ2-5; D ambiguous. CDR1 is SGHVS, CDR2 FNYEAQ, per germline. V was pared by 5 bases and J by 2 bases, with 6 bases between. This CDR3 has 12 residues.

V is TRBV3-1 (or the pseudogene TRBV3-2) and J is TRBJ1-1; possible D gene TRBD1, 6 bases. This CDR3 has 14 residues. Trimming took 3 bases from V and 1 from J, leaving 9 bases between them. From germline, CDR1 is LGHDT and CDR2 YNNKEL (reference sequence). The CDR3 nucleotides are TGTGCCAGCAGCCAGGGACAACAGAACACTGAAGCTTTCTTT. It is translated as CASSQGQQNTEAFF.

This sequence joins TRBV19 and TRBJ1-3, with D hard to call. The ends were cut back, 8 bases at V and 8 bases at J, with 16 bases in the middle. The CDR3 covers 13 residues. Germline CDR1 reads LNHDA; CDR2 reads SQIVND (reference sequence). CDR3 DNA: TGTGCCAGTGCCGACCCGGGAGGATACACCATATATTTT. Its translation: CASADPGGYTIYF. Supplemented by reference TRBV19 and TRBJ1-3, the full variable domain reads DGGITQSPKYLFRKEGQNVTLSCEQNLNHDAMYWYRQDPGQGLRLIYYSQIVNDFQKGDIAEGYSVSREKKESFPLTVTSAQKNPTAFYLCASADPGGYTIYFGEGSWLTVV.

CDR3 loop: CSADRGGSKLFF. CDR3 DNA sequence: TGCAGCGCGGACAGGGGCGGATCAAAACTGTTTTTT. V is TRBV29-1 and J is TRBJ1-4, with TRBD1 matching 9 bases. The trim removed 7 bases at V and 10 bases at J, leaving 7 bases unmatched. The CDR3 covers 12 residues. Germline V gene sequence: CDR1 SQVTM, CDR2 ANQGSEA.

The rearrangement links TRBV6-1 to TRBJ2-2; tentative D call: TRBD2 (7 bases). The germline gives CDR1 MNHNS, CDR2 SASEGT. CDR3 length equals 15 residues. Trimming stripped 2 bases from V and 6 bases from J, with 13 bases between. This chain's CDR3 is CASSELAGAPGELFF. The CDR3 DNA reads TGTGCCAGCAGTGAACTGGCGGGGGCGCCCGGGGAGCTGTTTTTT.

The chain carries TRBV6-5 and TRBJ1-1, with 7 bases that match TRBD1. The CDR3 has 14 amino acids. Looked up from germline, CDR1 is MNHEY and CDR2 is SVGAGI. V shed 6 bases and J 6 bases; nucleotides not matched to a gene: 10. CDR3 in amino acids: CASRSEGARAEAFF. DNA for the CDR3: TGTGCCAGCAGATCTGAGGGGGCGCGCGCTGAAGCTTTCTTT.

The chain links TRBV6-2 or TRBV6-3 to TRBJ2-2; 9 positions agree with TRBD2. V gave up 0 bases and J gave up 4 bases; unmatched junction bases: 15. Germline CDR1 and CDR2: MNHEY and SVGEGT. This CDR3 has 20 amino acids. CDR3 bases: TGTGCCAGCAGTTACTCCCGGCTAGCGGGGTCCCCGGGGGCCACCGGGGAGCTGTTTTTT. Translated: CASSYSRLAGSPGATGELFF.

The rearrangement links TRBV27 to TRBJ2-1; either TRBD1 or TRBD2 may fit D (6 bases each). The CDR3 runs 15 residues. The germline gives CDR1 MNHEY, CDR2 SMNVEV (reference sequence). V was cut by 1 base and J by 0 bases, with 7 bases left in between. The CDR3 coding sequence is TGTGCCAGCAGTTTATGGGGGGCCTCCTACAATGAGCAGTTCTTC. It translates to CASSLWGASYNEQFF.

This rearrangement joins TRBV10-3 to TRBJ1-2; D perhaps matches TRBD1 (5 bases). Germline assignment: CDR1 ENHRY and CDR2 SYGVKD. V was shortened by 8 bases and J by 6 bases, with 16 bases between the two germline ends. This CDR3 region has 13 residues. The DNA of the CDR3 is TGTGCCATCGCGACAGACGCTCAAAATGGCTACACCTTC. It yields the protein CAIATDAQNGYTF.

The V and J genes are TRBV6-5 and TRBJ2-1; D remains ambiguous. The V gene's germline CDR1 is MNHEY and CDR2 SVGAGI. Deletions cut 8 bases from V and 0 bases from J, with 5 bases between. This CDR3 comprises 12 residues. The chain's CDR3 is CASGSSYNEQFF. DNA for the CDR3: TGTGCCAGCGGTAGCTCCTACAATGAGCAGTTCTTC.

Concerning this clone itself: One end of the junction varies from germline; a read error may be responsible. The V and J genes are TRBV2 and TRBJ2-5; D not certain. CDR3 length equals 12 residues. Looked up from germline, CDR1 is SNHLY and CDR2 is FYNNEI. The CDR3: CASSAVQEAQYF. CDR3 nucleotides: TGTGCCAGCAGCGCAGTCCAAGAGGCCCAGTACTTC.

In the case of this clone: This sample includes further DNA sequences coding for the same CDR3. In DNA, the CDR3 is TGCAGTGGCCAGGACTATGGCTACACCTTC. Amino acids: CSGQDYGYTF. The chain has TRBV20-1 and TRBJ1-2; D not certain. The CDR3 length is 10 residues. Trimming left V 7 bases short and J 3 bases short, with 6 bases between. Germline CDR1 DFQATT, CDR2 SNEGSKA (reference sequence).

Note on this clone: This same CDR3 is encoded by further DNA sequences in the sample. The chain joins TRBV6-5 to TRBJ1-2, with TRBD1 matching over 7 bases. The trim removed 5 bases at V and 2 bases at J, leaving 2 bases unmatched. Per the germline V gene, CDR1 is MNHEY and CDR2 is SVGAGI. This CDR3 has 13 residues. The CDR3 DNA is TGTGCCAGCAGTCTGGGACAGAACTATGGCTACACCTTC. Protein product: CASSLGQNYGYTF.

J is TRBJ1-5 and V is TRBV30, with D unclear. Trimming stripped 5 bases from V and 5 bases from J, with 13 bases between. CDR1 is GTSNPN, CDR2 SVGIG, per germline (reference sequence). The CDR3 has 13 residues. In DNA, the CDR3 is TGTGCCTGGGGGCCCCCGGGTTATCAGCCCCAGCATTTT. This encodes CAWGPPGYQPQHF.

This rearrangement joins TRBV15 to TRBJ2-5; TRBD1 matches 9 bases. The CDR3 spans 15 residues. Germline trimming cut 4 bases from V and 2 bases from J; bases unmatched to any gene: 5. The germline CDR1 and CDR2 sequences are LNHNV and YYDKDF (reference sequence). CDR3 region: CATSTPGQGQETQYF. In nucleotides, the CDR3 is TGTGCCACCAGCACCCCCGGACAGGGGCAAGAGACCCAGTACTTC.

The rearrangement uses TRBV27 and TRBJ1-2; no clear D. V dropped 1 base and J dropped 0 bases, with 9 bases sitting between them. The CDR3 is 15 residues long. Germline V CDR1 and CDR2: MNHEY, SMNVEV (reference sequence). CDR3 region: CASSLFLGSNYGYTF. DNA of the CDR3: TGTGCCAGCAGTTTATTTTTAGGGTCTAACTATGGCTACACCTTC.

CDR3 sequence: CASSSGLAGYEQYF. The CDR3 region has the DNA TGTGCCAGCAGCTCCGGACTAGCGGGCTACGAGCAGTACTTC. This sequence joins TRBV11-2 and TRBJ2-7; 11 nucleotides match TRBD2. Germline V gives CDR1 SGHAT, CDR2 FQNNGV. V was clipped by 4 bases and J by 3 bases; unmatched bases: 2. The CDR3 runs 14 residues.

The chain has TRBV19 and TRBJ1-1; TRBD1 matches at 7 bases. Germline V CDR1 and CDR2: LNHDA, SQIVND (reference sequence). The CDR3 spans 15 residues. Unmatched junction bases numbered 10, after V lost 6 bases and J lost 3 bases. The CDR3: CASRRSTGWDTEAFF. CDR3 DNA: TGTGCCAGTAGAAGATCGACAGGGTGGGACACTGAAGCTTTCTTT. The whole variable domain, remainder taken from reference TRBV19 and TRBJ1-1, is DGGITQSPKYLFRKEGQNVTLSCEQNLNHDAMYWYRQDPGQGLRLIYYSQIVNDFQKGDIAEGYSVSREKKESFPLTVTSAQKNPTAFYLCASRRSTGWDTEAFFGQGTRLTVV.

The chain recombines TRBV27 with TRBJ1-4; D unresolved. The CDR3 covers 14 residues. Trimming took off 3 bases at V and 7 bases at J, with 12 bases between the two ends. Germline V gene sequence: CDR1 MNHEY, CDR2 SMNVEV (reference sequence). The CDR3, as DNA: TGTGCCAGCAGTTTGCGAGGGCGGGGTGAAAAACTGTTTTTT. It translates to CASSLRGRGEKLFF.

The gene calls are TRBV28 and TRBJ1-2, with D possibly matching TRBD1 (6 bases). Trimming removed 4 bases from V and 1 base from J, with 10 bases in between. The CDR3 extends over 14 amino acids. In germline, CDR1 is MDHEN, CDR2 SYDVKM. The CDR3 DNA is TGTGCCAGCAGTTCGGGACAACTTAACTATGGCTACACCTTC. Amino acid sequence: CASSSGQLNYGYTF.

In regard to this clone: Other DNA sequences in the same sample also yield this CDR3. The chain carries TRBV5-1 and TRBJ1-2; 8 bases line up with TRBD1. CDR1 is SGHRS and CDR2 is YFSETQ in the germline V gene. This CDR3 contains 13 residues. V shed 0 bases and J 7 bases; nucleotides not matched to a gene: 2. CDR3 sequence (DNA): TGCGCCAGCAGCTTGGAACAGGGGGGTGGCTACACCTTC. Translating gives CASSLEQGGGYTF.

V and J are TRBV10-3 and TRBJ1-1; D not certain. The CDR3 sequence is 13 residues long. Germline CDR1 and CDR2: ENHRY and SYGVKD. V lost 8 bases and J lost 0, with 10 bases in between. The CDR3 loop is CAIGRDMNTEAFF. The CDR3 region has the DNA TGTGCCATCGGCCGGGATATGAACACTGAAGCTTTCTTT.

V gene TRBV5-8 combines with J gene TRBJ1-4, with D maybe TRBD1 (6 bases). Germline-derived CDR1 and CDR2 are SGHTS and YDEGEE. Trimming cost V 4 bases and J 5 bases, with 15 bases left between them. The CDR3 runs to 15 residues. The CDR3 loop reads CASSPFGGPNEKLFF. The CDR3 DNA is TGTGCCAGCAGCCCCTTTGGGGGGCCGAATGAAAAACTGTTTTTT.

The chain employs TRBV28 and TRBJ2-3, with TRBD2 matching 8 bases. J lost 6 bases, V lost 0 bases, and 11 bases had no gene match. The germline V gene has CDR1 MDHEN and CDR2 SYDVKM. CDR3 length: 17 amino acids. The CDR3 spells CASSLWNSGTVWDTQYF. The CDR3 nucleotides are TGTGCCAGCAGTTTATGGAATAGCGGGACCGTATGGGATACGCAGTATTTT.

The rearrangement links TRBV28 to TRBJ1-6; no clear D gene. Germline lookup yields CDR1 MDHEN and CDR2 SYDVKM. The CDR3 loop spans 14 amino acids. V was cut by 7 bases and J by 6 bases, with 13 bases left in between. The CDR3 DNA reads TGTGCCAGCACCTTCGTCGCGGGTAATTCACCCCTCCACTTT. Protein product: CASTFVAGNSPLHF.